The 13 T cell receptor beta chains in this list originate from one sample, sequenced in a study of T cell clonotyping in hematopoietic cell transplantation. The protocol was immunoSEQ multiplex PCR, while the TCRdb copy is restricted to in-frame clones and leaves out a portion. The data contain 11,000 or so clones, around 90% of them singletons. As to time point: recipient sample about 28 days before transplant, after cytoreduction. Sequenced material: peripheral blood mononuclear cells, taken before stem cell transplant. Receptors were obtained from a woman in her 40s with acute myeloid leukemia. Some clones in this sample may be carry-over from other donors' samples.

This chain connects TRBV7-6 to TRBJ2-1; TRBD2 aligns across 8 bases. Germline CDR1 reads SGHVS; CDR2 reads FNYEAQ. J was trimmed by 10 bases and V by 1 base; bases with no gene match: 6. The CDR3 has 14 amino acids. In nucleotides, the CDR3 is TGTGCCAGCAGCTTAGAGCGACTAGCGAACGAGCAGTTCTTC. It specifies CASSLERLANEQFF.

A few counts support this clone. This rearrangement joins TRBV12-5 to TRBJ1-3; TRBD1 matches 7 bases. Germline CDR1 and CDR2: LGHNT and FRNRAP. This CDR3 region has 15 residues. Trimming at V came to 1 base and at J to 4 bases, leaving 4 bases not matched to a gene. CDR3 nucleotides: TGTGCTAGTGGTTTGGCAGGGGGTTGGGGAAACACCATATATTTT. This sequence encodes CASGLAGGWGNTIYF.

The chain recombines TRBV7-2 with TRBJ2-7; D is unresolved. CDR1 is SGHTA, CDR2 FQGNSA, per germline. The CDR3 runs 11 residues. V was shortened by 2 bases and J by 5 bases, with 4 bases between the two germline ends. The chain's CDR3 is CASSLLHEQYF. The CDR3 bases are TGTGCCAGCAGCTTATTACACGAGCAGTACTTC. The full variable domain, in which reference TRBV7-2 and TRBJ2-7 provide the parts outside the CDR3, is GAGVSQSPSNKVTEKGKDVELRCDPISGHTALYWYRQSLGQGLEFLIYFQGNSAPDKSGLPSDRFSAERTGGSVSTLTIQRTQQEDSAVYLCASSLLHEQYFGPGTRLTVT.

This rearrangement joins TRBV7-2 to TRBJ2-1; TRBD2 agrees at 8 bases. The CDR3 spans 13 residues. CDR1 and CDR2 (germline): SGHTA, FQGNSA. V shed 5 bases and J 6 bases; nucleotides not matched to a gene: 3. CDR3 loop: CASSLGLANEQFF. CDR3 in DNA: TGTGCCAGCAGCCTCGGACTAGCCAATGAGCAGTTCTTC.

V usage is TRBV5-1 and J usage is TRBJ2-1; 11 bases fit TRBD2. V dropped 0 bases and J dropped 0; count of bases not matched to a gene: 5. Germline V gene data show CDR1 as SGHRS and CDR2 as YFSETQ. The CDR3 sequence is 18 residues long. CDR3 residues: CASSLGTSGFSSYNEQFF. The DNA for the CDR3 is TGCGCCAGCAGCTTGGGGACTAGCGGGTTTAGCTCCTACAATGAGCAGTTCTTC.

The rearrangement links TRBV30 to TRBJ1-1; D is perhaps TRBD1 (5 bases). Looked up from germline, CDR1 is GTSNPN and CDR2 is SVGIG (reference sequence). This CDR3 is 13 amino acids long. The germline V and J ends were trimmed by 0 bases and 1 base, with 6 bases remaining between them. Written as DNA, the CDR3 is TGTGCCTGGAGTGTGAGGGGGAACACTGAAGCTTTCTTT. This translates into CAWSVRGNTEAFF.

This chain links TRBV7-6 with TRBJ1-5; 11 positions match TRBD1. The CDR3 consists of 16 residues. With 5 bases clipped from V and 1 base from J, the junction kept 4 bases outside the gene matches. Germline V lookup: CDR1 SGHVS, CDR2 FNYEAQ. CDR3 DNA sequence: TGTGCCAGCAGCCGGACAGGGGGCTGGAGCAATCAGCCCCAGCATTTT. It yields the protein CASSRTGGWSNQPQHF.

CDR3 loop: CASSFQGNGNTIYF. The CDR3 region has the DNA TGTGCCAGCAGTTTTCAGGGGAATGGAAACACCATATATTTT. The chain employs TRBV25-1 and TRBJ1-3, with D perhaps TRBD1 (6 bases). Trimming removed 5 bases at V and 3 bases at J, with 11 bases between. There are 14 residues in the CDR3. Germline assignment: CDR1 MGHDK and CDR2 SYGVNS.

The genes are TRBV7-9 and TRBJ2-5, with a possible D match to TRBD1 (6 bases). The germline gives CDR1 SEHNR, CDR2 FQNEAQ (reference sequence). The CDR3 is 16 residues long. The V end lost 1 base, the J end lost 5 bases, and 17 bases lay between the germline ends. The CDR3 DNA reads TGTGCCAGCAGCTTAGGCCCGCAGGGGTATTCGGAGACCCAGTACTTC. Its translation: CASSLGPQGYSETQYF.

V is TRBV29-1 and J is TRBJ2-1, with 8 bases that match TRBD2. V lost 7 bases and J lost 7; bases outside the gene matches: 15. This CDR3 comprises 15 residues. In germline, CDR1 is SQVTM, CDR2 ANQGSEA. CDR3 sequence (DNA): TGCAGCGGGAAGCCGGGAGGGACTTTGGGGAATGAGCAGTTCTTC. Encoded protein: CSGKPGGTLGNEQFF.

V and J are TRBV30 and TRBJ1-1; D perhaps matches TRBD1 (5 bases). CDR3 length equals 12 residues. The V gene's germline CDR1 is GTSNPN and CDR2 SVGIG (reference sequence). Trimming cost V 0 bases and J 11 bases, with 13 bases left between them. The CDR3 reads CAWSVPTVGAFF. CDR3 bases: TGTGCCTGGAGTGTACCGACAGTCGGGGCTTTCTTT.

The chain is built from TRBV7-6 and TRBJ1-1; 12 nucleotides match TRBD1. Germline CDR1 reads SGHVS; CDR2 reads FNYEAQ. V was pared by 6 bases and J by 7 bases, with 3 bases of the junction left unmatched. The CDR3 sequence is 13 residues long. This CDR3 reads CASRGQGAIEAFF. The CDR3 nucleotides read TGTGCCAGCAGGGGACAGGGGGCGATTGAAGCTTTCTTT.

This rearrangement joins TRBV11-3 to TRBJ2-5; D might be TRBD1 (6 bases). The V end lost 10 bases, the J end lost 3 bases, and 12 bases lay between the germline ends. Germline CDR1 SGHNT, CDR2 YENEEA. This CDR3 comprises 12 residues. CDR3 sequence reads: CAMGTREETQYF. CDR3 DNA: TGTGCCATGGGGACACGGGAAGAGACCCAGTACTTC.